This TCR beta chain comes out of a study of shared clonotypes between healthy human individuals. Study-wide results and caveats: Clonotype sharing among donors was thought likely to change with sequencing depth. When compared with the clonotypes that were shared by all four sorted-subset donors, the non-shared clonotypes turned out to have lower generation probabilities.

CD45RO-negative CD8 cells positively selected for CCR7 made up the naive population, which excluded terminally differentiated effector memory CD45RA+ cells. Trimming took 6 bases from V and 7 from J, leaving 25 bases between them. The germline CDR1 and CDR2 sequences are MGHRA and YSYEKL. The CDR3 extends over 17 amino acids. A remark on this clone: Its antigen remains unknown.

The assay was immunoSEQ multiplex PCR, and TCRdb's table has in-frame clones only and misses some. The data contain some 2 million clones, roughly 95% of them singletons. The chain has TRBV4-1 and TRBJ2-1; D is ambiguous. The material sequenced was naive CD8+ T cells sorted from blood. The clonotype originates from a man aged 18-30 years in good health. CDR3 amino acids: CASSPTIIGQSPNEQFF. The CDR3 DNA sequence: TGCGCCAGCAGTCCCACCATAATAGGCCAAAGTCCTAATGAGCAGTTCTTC.